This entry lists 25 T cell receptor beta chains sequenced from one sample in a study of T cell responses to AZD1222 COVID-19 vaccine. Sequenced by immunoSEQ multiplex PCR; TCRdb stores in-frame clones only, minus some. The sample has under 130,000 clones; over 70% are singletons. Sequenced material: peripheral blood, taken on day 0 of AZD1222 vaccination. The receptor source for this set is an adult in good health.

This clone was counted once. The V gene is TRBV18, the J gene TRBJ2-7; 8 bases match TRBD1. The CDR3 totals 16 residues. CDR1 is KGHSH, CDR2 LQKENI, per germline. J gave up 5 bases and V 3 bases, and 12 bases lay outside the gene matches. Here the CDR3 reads CASSPQGQAIVHEQYF. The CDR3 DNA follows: TGTGCCAGCTCACCGCAGGGACAGGCCATTGTCCACGAGCAGTACTTC. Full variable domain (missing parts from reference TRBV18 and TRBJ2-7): NAGVMQNPRHLVRRRGQEARLRCSPMKGHSHVYWYRQLPEEGLKFMVYLQKENIIDESGMPKERFSAEFPKEGPSILRIQQVVRGDSAAYFCASSPQGQAIVHEQYFGPGTRLTVT.

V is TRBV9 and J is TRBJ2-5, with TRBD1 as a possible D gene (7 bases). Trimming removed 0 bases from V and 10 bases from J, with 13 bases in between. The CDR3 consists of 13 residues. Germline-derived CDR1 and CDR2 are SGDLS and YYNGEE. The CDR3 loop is CASSVARQGLQYF. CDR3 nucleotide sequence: TGTGCCAGCAGCGTAGCTCGACAGGGACTCCAGTACTTC.

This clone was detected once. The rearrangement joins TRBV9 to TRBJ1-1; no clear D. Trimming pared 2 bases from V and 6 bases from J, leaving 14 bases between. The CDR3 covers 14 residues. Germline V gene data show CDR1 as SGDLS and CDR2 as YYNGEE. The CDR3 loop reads CASSVSWDRAEAFF. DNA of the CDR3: TGTGCCAGCAGCGTCTCGTGGGATAGGGCTGAAGCTTTCTTT.

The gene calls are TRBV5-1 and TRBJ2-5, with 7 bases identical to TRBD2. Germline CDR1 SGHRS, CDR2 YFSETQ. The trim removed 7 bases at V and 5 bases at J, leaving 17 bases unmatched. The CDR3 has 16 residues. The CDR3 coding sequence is TGCGCCAGCTCGCGCTCCTTGCGGGGGAGTTATGAGACCCAGTACTTC. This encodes CASSRSLRGSYETQYF.

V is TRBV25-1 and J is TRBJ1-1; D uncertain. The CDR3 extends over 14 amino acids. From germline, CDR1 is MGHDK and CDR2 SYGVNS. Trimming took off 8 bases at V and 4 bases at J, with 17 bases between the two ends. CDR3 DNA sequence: TGTGCCAGCCTACCGTCTTGGGAGGGCACTGAAGCTTTCTTT. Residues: CASLPSWEGTEAFF.

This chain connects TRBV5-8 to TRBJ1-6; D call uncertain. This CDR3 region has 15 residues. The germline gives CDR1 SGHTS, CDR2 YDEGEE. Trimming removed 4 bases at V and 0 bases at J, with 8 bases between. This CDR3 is CASSPLSSYNSPLHF. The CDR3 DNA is TGTGCCAGCAGCCCCCTCAGCTCCTATAATTCACCCCTCCACTTT.

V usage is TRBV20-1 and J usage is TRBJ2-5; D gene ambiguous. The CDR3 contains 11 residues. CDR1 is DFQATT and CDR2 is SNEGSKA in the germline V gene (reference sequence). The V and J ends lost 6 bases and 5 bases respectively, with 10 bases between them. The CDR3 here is CSAPDEETQYF. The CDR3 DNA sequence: TGCAGTGCCCCGGACGAGGAGACCCAGTACTTC.

DNA of the CDR3: TGTGCCAGCAGCCAAGCCTCAGCGGGAGATGAGCAGTTCTTC. This gives the protein CASSQASAGDEQFF. V gene TRBV3-1 (or the pseudogene TRBV3-2) combines with J gene TRBJ2-1, with TRBD2 matching over 8 bases. Germline V gene sequence: CDR1 LGHDT, CDR2 YNNKEL (reference sequence). The CDR3 is made up of 14 amino acids. V was pared by 1 base and J by 8 bases, with 4 bases of the junction left unmatched.

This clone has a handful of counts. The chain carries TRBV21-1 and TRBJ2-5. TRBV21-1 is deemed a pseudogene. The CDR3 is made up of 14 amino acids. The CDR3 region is CASSKGARLETQYF. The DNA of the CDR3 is TGTGCCAGCAGCAAAGGGGCTAGGTTGGAGACCCAGTACTTC.

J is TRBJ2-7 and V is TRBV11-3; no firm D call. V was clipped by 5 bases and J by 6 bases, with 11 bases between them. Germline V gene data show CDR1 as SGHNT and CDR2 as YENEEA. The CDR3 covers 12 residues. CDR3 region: CASSLSGIEQYF. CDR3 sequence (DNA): TGTGCCAGCAGCCTGAGTGGCATCGAGCAGTACTTC.

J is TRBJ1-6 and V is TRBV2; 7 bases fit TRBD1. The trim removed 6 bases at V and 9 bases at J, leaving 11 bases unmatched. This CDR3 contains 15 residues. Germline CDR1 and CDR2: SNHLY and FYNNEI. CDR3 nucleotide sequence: TGTGCCAGCAGACCAATAGACAGGGACGGTTCACCCCTCCACTTT. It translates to CASRPIDRDGSPLHF.

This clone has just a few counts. The DNA for the CDR3 is TGTGCCAGCAGCCGGAACTTGGACAGCTTCTCTGGAAACACCATATATTTT. Its protein is CASSRNLDSFSGNTIYF. The chain recombines TRBV3-1 (or the pseudogene TRBV3-2) with TRBJ1-3; a weak D match, TRBD1 (6 bases). CDR3 length: 17 residues. Per germline, CDR1 LGHDT and CDR2 YNNKEL (reference sequence). Trimming stripped 4 bases from V and 0 bases from J, with 16 bases between.

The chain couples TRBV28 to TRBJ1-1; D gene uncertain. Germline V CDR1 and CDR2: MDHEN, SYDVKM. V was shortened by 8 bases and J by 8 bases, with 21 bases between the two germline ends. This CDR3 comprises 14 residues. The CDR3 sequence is CASGSVGLSGEAFF. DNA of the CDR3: TGTGCCAGCGGATCAGTCGGGCTGTCGGGGGAAGCTTTCTTT. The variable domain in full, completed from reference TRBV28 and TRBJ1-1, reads DVKVTQSSRYLVKRTGEKVFLECVQDMDHENMFWYRQDPGLGLRLIYFSYDVKMKEKGDIPEGYSVSREKKERFSLILESASTNQTSMYLCASGSVGLSGEAFFGQGTRLTVV.

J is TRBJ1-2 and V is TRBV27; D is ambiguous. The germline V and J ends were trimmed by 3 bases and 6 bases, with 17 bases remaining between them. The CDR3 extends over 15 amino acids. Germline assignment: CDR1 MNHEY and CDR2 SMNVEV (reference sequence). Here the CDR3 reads CASSFSFGEMNGYTF. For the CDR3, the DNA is TGTGCCAGCAGTTTCTCTTTCGGCGAAATGAATGGCTACACCTTC.

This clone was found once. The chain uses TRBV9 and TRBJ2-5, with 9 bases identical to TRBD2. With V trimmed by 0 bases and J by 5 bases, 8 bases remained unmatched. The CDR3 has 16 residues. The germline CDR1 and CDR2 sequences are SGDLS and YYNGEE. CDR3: CASSVGVAGAVETQYF. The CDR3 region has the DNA TGTGCCAGCAGCGTAGGGGTAGCGGGGGCCGTGGAGACCCAGTACTTC.

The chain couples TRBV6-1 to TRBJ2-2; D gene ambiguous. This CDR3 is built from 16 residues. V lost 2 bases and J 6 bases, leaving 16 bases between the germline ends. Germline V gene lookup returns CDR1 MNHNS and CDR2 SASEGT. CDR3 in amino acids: CASSELPPPVAGELFF. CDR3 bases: TGTGCCAGCAGTGAATTGCCCCCTCCGGTGGCCGGGGAGCTGTTTTTT.

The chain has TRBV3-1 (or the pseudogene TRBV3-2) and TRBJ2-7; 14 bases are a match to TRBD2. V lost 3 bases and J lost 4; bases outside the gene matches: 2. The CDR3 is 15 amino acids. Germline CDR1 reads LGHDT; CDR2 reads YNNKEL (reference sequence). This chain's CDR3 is CASSQGTSGRYEQYF. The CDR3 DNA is TGTGCCAGCAGCCAGGGGACTAGCGGGAGATACGAGCAGTACTTC.

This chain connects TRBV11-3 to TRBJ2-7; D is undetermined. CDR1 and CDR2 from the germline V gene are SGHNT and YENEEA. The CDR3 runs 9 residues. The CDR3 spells CASSLDPKV. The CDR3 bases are TGTGCCAGCAGCTTAGATCCTAAAGTT.

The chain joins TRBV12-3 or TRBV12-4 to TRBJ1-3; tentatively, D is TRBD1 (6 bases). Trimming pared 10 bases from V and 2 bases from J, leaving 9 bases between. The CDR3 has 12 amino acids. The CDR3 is CATGATGNTIYF. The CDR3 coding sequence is TGTGCCACGGGGGCGACTGGAAACACCATATATTTT.

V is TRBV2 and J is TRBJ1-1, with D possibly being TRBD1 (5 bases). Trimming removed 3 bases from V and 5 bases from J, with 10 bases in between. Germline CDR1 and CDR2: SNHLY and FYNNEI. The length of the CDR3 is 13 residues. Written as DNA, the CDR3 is TGTGCCAGCAGTGATAGAGGGGTGACTGAAGCTTTCTTT. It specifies CASSDRGVTEAFF.

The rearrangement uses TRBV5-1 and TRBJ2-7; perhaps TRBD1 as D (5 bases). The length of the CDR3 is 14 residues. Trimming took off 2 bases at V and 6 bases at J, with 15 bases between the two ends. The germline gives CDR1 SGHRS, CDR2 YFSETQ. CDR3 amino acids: CASSFTQGSSEQYF. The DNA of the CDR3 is TGCGCCAGCAGCTTCACTCAGGGATCTTCCGAGCAGTACTTC.

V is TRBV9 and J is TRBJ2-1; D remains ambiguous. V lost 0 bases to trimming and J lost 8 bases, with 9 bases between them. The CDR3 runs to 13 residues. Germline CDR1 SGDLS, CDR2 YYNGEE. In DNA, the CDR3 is TGTGCCAGCAGCGTAGCTTCGCGAGATGAGCAGTTCTTC. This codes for CASSVASRDEQFF. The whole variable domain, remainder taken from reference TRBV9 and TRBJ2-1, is DSGVTQTPKHLITATGQRVTLRCSPRSGDLSVYWYQQSLDQGLQFLIQYYNGEERAKGNILERFSAQQFPDLHSELNLSSLELGDSALYFCASSVASRDEQFFGPGTRLTVL.

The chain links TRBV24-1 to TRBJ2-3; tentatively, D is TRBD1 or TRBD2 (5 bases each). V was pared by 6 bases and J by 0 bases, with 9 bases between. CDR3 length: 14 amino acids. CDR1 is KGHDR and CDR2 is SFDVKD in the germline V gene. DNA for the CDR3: TGTGCCACCAGTCAACGGGACAGCACAGATACGCAGTATTTT. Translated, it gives CATSQRDSTDTQYF.

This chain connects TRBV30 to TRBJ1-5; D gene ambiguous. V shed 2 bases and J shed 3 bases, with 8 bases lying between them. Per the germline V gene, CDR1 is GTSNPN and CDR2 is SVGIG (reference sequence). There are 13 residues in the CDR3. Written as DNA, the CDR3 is TGTGCCTGGAGTAATGAATTCAATCAGCCCCAGCATTTT. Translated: CAWSNEFNQPQHF.

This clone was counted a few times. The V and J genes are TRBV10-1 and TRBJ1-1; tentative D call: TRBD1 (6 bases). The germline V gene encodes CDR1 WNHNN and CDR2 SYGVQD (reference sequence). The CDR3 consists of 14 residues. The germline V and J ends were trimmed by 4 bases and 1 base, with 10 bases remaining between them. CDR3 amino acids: CASSGTVENTEAFF. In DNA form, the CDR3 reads TGCGCCAGCAGTGGGACAGTGGAGAACACTGAAGCTTTCTTT.